Listed below are T cell receptor beta chains from one sample, sequenced in a study of T cells in Graves' hyperthyroidism and ophthalmopathy. Each CDR3 protein is one row after TCRdb ran MiXCR on the multiplex PCR reads. The profile covers nearly 600,000 distinct CDR3 sequences, with about 14% appearing a single time and more than 6% taken by the ten largest. The sequenced material came from blood. These receptors were collected from a woman under 30 with Graves' ophthalmopathy. Each CDR3 is given without its conserved first and last residue.

>TRBV12-5|TRBJ1-3
ASGLVLQGGRNTIY
>TRBV7-9|TRBJ1-2
ASSSGGNYGYT
>TRBV7-3|TRBJ1-4
ASSLTGGANEKLF
>TRBV3-1|TRBJ1-3
ASSPSTGSGNTIY
>TRBV6-1|TRBJ2-7
AGLLDLSYEQY
>TRBV6-5|TRBJ2-2
ASSYSNQGTGELF
>TRBV29-1|TRBJ2-1
SATGTVIYNEQF
>TRBV7-3|TRBJ2-1
ASSPASSGHNEQF
>TRBV20-1|TRBJ1-1
SAGGQVNTEAF
>TRBV5-1|TRBJ2-1
ASSVIGFKSYNEQF
>TRBV7-3|TRBJ2-3
ASSSSTSVSLPSTDTQY
>TRBV6-5|TRBJ2-3
ASSHHTSGTGTSTDTQY
>TRBV4-3|TRBJ2-4
ASSQIRGGGGNIQY
>TRBV13|TRBJ2-1
ASSSEVGQANEQF
>TRBV4-3|TRBJ2-5
ASSQDWRPTAKSAQY
>TRBV12-3/TRBV12-4|TRBJ2-3
ASSLGTLIDTQY
>TRBV9|TRBJ1-1
ASSTRTGGETEAF
>TRBV3-1|TRBJ2-1
ASRKWAGTSDNEQF
>TRBV5-1|TRBJ2-1
ASSLNPGPGSEQF
>TRBV7-8|TRBJ2-7
ASSSVPGQGLNEQY
>TRBV15|TRBJ2-3
ATSDGGRDTQY
>TRBV30|TRBJ2-3
AWSVSGHTQY
>TRBV30|TRBJ2-7
AWSPGFEQY
>TRBV7-9|TRBJ1-5
ASSLTGGRNQPQH
>TRBV7-8|TRBJ2-1
ASSLVKGWYNEQF
>TRBV20-1|TRBJ2-3
SAKGLAGAGDTQY
>TRBV5-1|TRBJ2-2
ASSSLRGPSTGELF
>TRBV6-2/TRBV6-3|TRBJ2-1
ASSYELAGSNNEQF
>TRBV5-6|TRBJ2-3
ASSPATTTDTQY
>TRBV20-1|TRBJ2-7
SARGGVAGSYEQY
>TRBV6-1|TRBJ2-7
ASRFRAFSYEQY
>TRBV7-8|TRBJ2-2
ASSSLTDTGELF
>TRBV9|TRBJ1-1
ASSVVGQGNEAF
>TRBV12-3/TRBV12-4|TRBJ1-2
ASSFLGSGYGYT
>TRBV15|TRBJ1-1
ATSREDRVLAF
>TRBV5-5|TRBJ2-7
ASSQHPLSGLAGVRPYEQY
>TRBV2|TRBJ2-1
ASSSAFEADEQF
>TRBV24-1|TRBJ2-5
ATSDQRMVY
>TRBV2|TRBJ1-1
ASSVRQRNTEAF
>TRBV7-2|TRBJ2-7
ASSFRGRDYEQY
>TRBV19|TRBJ2-6
ASTPEGGFAGANVLT
>TRBV7-9|TRBJ2-7
ASSWSGRAYEQY
>TRBV6-1|TRBJ2-4
ASSDGLAKNIQY
>TRBV3-1|TRBJ2-7
ASSMRSGEQY
>TRBV12-3/TRBV12-4|TRBJ2-3
ASSPPSGRGSTDTQY
>TRBV27|TRBJ2-1
ASSSRDRMNNEQF
>TRBV27|TRBJ2-7
ASSFVTGDEQY
>TRBV6-2/TRBV6-3|TRBJ1-5
ASSYPTGFNQPQH
>TRBV12-5|TRBJ2-2
ASGIAGVATGELF
>TRBV27|TRBJ2-1
ASSLPRGNEQF
>TRBV3-1|TRBJ2-5
ASSQARGVGGETQY
>TRBV19|TRBJ1-1
ASSIEVWMSTEAF
>TRBV7-3|TRBJ2-7
ASSLRSGTGIYEQY
>TRBV28|TRBJ1-4
ASSSRGQGNEKLF
>TRBV9|TRBJ1-1
ASSVGGPTEAF